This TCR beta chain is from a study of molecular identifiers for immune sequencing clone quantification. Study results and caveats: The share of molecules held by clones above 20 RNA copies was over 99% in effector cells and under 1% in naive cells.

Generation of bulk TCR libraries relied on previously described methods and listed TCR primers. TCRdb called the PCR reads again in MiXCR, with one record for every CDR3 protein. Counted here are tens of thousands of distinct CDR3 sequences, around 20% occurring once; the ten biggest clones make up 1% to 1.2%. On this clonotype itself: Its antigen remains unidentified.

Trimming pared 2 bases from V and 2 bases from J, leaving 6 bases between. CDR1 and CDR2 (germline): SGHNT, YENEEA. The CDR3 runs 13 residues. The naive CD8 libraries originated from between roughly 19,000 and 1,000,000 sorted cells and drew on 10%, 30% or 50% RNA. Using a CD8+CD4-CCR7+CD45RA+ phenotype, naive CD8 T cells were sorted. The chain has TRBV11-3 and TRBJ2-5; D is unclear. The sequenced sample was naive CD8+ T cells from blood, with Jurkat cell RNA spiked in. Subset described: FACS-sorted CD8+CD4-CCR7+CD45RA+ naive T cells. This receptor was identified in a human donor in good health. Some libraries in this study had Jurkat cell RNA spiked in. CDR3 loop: CASSLRQQETQYF. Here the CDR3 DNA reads TGTGCCAGCAGCTTACGACAACAAGAGACCCAGTACTTC.